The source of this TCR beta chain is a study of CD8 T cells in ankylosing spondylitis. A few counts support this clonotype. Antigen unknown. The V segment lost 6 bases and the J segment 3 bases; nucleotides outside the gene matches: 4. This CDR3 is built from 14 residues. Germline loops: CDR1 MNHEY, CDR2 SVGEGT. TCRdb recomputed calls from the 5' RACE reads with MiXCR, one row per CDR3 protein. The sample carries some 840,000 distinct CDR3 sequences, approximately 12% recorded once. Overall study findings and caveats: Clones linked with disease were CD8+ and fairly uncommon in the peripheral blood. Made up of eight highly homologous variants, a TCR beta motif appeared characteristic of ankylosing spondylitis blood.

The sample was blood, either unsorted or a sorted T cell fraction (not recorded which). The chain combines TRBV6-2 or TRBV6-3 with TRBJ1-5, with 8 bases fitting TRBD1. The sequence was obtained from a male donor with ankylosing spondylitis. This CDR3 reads CASRKQGDNQPQHF. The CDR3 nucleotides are TGTGCCAGCAGAAAACAGGGGGACAATCAGCCCCAGCATTTT.